The 3 T cell receptor beta chains listed next were all sequenced from one sample in a study of T-cell reconstitution after alpha-beta-depleted transplantation in children. Molecular barcoding with unique molecular identifiers was used for the TCRbeta library. From the PCR reads, TCRdb called clonotypes with MiXCR, one entry per CDR3 protein. The profile shows about 980,000 distinct CDR3 sequences, 25% to 30% of them singletons. This material consisted of PBMCs, mostly from graft donor cells, taken 360 days after TCRalphabeta/CD19-depleted stem cell transplant. These receptors were obtained from a boy less than two years old who had a stem cell transplant for SCID, so the T cells may come from the graft donor.

This clonotype was counted only a few times. The rearrangement links TRBV6-1 to TRBJ2-5, with a possible D match to TRBD2 (5 bases). The germline V gene encodes CDR1 MNHNS and CDR2 SASEGT. The CDR3 consists of 15 residues. V lost 6 bases, J lost 2 bases, and 16 bases lay in between. The CDR3 nucleotides read TGTGCCAGCAGACCCCTTGGCGGGCGGCAAGAGACCCAGTACTTC. Protein product: CASRPLGGRQETQYF.

The genes are TRBV12-3 or TRBV12-4 and TRBJ2-1, with D perhaps being TRBD1 or TRBD2 (6 bases each). This CDR3 is 14 amino acids long. The ends were cut back, 6 bases at V and 10 bases at J, with 19 bases in the middle. DNA for the CDR3: TGTGCCAGCAGCCCGGGGGCCCCTCCATACGAGCAGTTCTTC. Translated, it gives CASSPGAPPYEQFF.

The V gene is TRBV7-3, the J gene TRBJ2-7, with D perhaps matching TRBD2 (7 bases). The CDR3 is 16 residues long. The V end lost 1 base, the J end lost 0 bases, and 13 bases lay between the germline ends. Per germline, CDR1 SGHTA and CDR2 FQGTGA. CDR3 residues: CASSLNGGPLSYEQYF. In DNA form, the CDR3 reads TGTGCCAGCAGCTTAAACGGGGGGCCCCTCTCCTACGAGCAGTACTTC. Drawing the rest from reference TRBV7-3 and TRBJ2-7, the complete variable domain is GAGVSQTPSNKVTEKGKYVELRCDPISGHTALYWYRQSLGQGPEFLIYFQGTGAADDSGLPNDRFFAVRPEGSVSTLKIQRTERGDSAVYLCASSLNGGPLSYEQYFGPGTRLTVT.